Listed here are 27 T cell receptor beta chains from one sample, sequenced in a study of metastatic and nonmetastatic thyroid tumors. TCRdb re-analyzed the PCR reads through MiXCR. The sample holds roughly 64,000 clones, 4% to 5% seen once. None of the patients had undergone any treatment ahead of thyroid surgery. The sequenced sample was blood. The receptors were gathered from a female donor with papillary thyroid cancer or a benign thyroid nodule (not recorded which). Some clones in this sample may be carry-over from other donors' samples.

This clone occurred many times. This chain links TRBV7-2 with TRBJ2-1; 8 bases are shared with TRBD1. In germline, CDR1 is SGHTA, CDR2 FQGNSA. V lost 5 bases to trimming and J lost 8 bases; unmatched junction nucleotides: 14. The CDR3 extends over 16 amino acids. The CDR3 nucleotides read TGTGCCAGCAGCGTGAGGGCAGGGGGCATTCAGGATGAGCAGTTCTTC. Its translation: CASSVRAGGIQDEQFF.

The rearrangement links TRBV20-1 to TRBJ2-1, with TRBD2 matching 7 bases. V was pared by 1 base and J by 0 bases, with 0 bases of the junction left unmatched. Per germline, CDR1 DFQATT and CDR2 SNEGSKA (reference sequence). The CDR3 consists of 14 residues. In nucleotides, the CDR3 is TGCAGTGCTAGAGTAGCGGGCTCCTACAATGAGCAGTTCTTC. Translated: CSARVAGSYNEQFF.

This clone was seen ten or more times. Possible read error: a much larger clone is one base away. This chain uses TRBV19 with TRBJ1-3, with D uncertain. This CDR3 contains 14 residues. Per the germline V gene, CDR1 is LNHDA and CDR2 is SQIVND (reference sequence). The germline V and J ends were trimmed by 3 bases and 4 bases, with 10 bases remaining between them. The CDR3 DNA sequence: TGTGCCAGTAGTATTGGCGGACGGGGAAACACCATATATTTT. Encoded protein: CASSIGGRGNTIYF.

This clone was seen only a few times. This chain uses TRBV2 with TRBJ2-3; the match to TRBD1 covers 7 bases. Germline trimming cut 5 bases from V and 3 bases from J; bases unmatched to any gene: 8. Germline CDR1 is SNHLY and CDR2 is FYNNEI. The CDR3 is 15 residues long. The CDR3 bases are TGTGCCAGCAGTCCTACAGGGGTCGAGACAGATACGCAGTATTTT. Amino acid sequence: CASSPTGVETDTQYF.

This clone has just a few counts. The CDR3 DNA reads as TGTGCCAGCAGTGAACTAGCGGGAGACACAGATACGCAGTATTTT. Encoded protein: CASSELAGDTDTQYF. This sequence joins TRBV6-1 and TRBJ2-3, with 10 bases matching TRBD2. CDR3 length: 15 amino acids. Per germline, CDR1 MNHNS and CDR2 SASEGT. After removal of 2 bases from V and 2 bases from J, the junction contained 1 base not matched to a gene.

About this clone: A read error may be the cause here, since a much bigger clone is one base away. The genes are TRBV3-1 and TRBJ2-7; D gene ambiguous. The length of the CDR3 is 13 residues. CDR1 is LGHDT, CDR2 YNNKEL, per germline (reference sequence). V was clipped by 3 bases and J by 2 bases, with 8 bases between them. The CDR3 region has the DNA TGTGCCAGCAGCCATGCGGACCCCTACGAGCAGTACTTC. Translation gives CASSHADPYEQYF.

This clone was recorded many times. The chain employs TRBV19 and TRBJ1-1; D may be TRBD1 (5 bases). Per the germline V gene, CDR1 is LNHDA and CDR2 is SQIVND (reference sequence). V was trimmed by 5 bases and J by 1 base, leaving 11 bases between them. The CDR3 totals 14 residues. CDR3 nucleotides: TGTGCCAGTAGTCGGGACGTTCAGAACACTGAAGCTTTCTTT. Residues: CASSRDVQNTEAFF.

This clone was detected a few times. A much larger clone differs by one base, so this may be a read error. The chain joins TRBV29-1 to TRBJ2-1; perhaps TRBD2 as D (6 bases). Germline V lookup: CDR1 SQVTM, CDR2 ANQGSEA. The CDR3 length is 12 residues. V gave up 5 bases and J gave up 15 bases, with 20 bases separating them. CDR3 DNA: TGCAGCGTTTCCACCTGGGGGGACCAGGGGTTCTTC. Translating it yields CSVSTWGDQGFF.

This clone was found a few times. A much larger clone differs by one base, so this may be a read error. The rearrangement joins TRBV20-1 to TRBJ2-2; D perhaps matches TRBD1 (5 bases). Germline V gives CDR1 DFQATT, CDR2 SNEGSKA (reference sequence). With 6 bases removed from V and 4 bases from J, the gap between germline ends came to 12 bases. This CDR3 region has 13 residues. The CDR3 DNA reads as TGCAGTGCACGGACATTAATCACCGGGGAGCTGTTTTTT. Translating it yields CSARTLITGELFF.

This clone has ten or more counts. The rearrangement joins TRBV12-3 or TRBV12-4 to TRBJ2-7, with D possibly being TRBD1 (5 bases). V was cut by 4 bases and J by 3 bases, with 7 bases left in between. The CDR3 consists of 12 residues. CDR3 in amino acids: CASSWGRYEQYF. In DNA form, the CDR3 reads TGTGCCAGCAGTTGGGGCCGCTACGAGCAGTACTTC.

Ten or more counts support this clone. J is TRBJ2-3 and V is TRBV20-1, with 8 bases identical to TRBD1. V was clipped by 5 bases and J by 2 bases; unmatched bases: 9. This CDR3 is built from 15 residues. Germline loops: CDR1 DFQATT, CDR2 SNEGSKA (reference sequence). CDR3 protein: CSAPQGAGDTDTQYF. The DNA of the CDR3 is TGCAGTGCTCCCCAGGGGGCAGGGGACACAGATACGCAGTATTTT.

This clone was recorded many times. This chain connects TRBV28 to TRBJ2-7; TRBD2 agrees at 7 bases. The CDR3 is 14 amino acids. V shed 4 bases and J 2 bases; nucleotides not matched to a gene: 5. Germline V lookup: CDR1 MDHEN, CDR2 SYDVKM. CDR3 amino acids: CASSSGGSTYEQYF. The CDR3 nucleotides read TGTGCCAGCAGTTCGGGCGGGAGCACCTACGAGCAGTACTTC. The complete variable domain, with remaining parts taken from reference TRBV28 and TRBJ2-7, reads DVKVTQSSRYLVKRTGEKVFLECVQDMDHENMFWYRQDPGLGLRLIYFSYDVKMKEKGDIPEGYSVSREKKERFSLILESASTNQTSMYLCASSSGGSTYEQYFGPGTRLTVT.

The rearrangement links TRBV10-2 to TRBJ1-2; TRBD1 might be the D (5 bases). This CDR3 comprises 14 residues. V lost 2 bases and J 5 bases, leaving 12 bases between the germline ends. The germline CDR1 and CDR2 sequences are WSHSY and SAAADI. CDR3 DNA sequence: TGCGCCAGCAGTGAGGCCAGGGTAGGGTATGGCTACACCTTC. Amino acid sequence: CASSEARVGYGYTF.

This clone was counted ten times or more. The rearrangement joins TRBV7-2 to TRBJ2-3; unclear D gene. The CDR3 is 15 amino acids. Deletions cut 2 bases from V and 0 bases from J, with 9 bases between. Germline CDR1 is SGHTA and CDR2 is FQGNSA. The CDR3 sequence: CASSLRTPSTDTQYF. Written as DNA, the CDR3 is TGTGCCAGCAGCTTAAGGACCCCAAGCACAGATACGCAGTATTTT.

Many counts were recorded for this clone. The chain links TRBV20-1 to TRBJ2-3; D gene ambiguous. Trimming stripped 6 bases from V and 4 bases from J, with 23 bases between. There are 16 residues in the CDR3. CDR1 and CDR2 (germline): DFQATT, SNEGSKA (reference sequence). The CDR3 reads CSAHGSLTGTSDTQYF. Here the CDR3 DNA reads TGCAGTGCCCATGGTTCCTTGACGGGCACCTCAGATACGCAGTATTTT.

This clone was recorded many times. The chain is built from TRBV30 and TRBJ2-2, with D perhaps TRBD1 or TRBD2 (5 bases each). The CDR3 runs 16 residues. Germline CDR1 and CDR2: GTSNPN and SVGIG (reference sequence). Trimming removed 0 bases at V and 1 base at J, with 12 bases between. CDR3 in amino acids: CAWSVRQTKNTGELFF. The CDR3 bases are TGTGCCTGGAGTGTACGACAGACTAAGAACACCGGGGAGCTGTTTTTT.

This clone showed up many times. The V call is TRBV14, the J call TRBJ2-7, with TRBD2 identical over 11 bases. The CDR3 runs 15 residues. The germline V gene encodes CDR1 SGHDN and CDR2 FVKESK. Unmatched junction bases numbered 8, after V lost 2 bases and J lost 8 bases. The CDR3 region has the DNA TGTGCCAGCAGCCAACAAGGGACTAGCGGTACGAAGCAGTACTTC. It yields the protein CASSQQGTSGTKQYF. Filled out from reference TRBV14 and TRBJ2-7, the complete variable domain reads EAGVTQFPSHSVIEKGQTVTLRCDPISGHDNLYWYRRVMGKEIKFLLHFVKESKQDESGMPNNRFLAERTGGTYSTLKVQPAELEDSGVYFCASSQQGTSGTKQYFGPGTRLTVT.

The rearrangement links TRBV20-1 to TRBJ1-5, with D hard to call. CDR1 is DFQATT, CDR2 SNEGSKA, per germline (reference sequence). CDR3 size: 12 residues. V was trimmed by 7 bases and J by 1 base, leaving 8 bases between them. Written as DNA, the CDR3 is TGCAGTGGGCAGTCGAGCAATCAGCCCCAGCATTTT. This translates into CSGQSSNQPQHF.

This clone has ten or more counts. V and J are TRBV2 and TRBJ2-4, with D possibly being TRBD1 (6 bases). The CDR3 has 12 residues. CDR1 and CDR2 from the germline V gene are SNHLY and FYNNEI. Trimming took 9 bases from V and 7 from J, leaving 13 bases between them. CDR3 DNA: TGTGCCAGTGAGGGGCAGGGGAACATTCAGTACTTC. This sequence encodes CASEGQGNIQYF.

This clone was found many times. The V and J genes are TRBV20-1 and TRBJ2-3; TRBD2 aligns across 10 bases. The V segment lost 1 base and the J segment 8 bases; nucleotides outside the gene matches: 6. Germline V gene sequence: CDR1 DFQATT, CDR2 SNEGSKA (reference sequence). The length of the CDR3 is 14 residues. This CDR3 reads CSARASGGPGTQYF. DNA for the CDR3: TGCAGTGCTAGAGCTAGCGGGGGCCCAGGTACGCAGTATTTT.

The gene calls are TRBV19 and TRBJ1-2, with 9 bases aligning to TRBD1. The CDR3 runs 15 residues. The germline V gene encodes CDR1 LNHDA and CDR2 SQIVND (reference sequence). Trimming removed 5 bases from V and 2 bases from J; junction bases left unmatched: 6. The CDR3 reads CASSSTGQGNYGYTF. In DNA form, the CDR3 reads TGTGCCAGTAGTTCAACGGGACAGGGAAACTATGGCTACACCTTC. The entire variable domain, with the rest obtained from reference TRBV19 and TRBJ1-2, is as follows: DGGITQSPKYLFRKEGQNVTLSCEQNLNHDAMYWYRQDPGQGLRLIYYSQIVNDFQKGDIAEGYSVSREKKESFPLTVTSAQKNPTAFYLCASSSTGQGNYGYTFGSGTRLTVV.

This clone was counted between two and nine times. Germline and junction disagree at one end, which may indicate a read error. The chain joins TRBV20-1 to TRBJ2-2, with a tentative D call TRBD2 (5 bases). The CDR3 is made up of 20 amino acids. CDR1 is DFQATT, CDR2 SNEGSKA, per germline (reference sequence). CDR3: CSARGPRVAWKLANTVELFF. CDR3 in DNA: TGCAGTGCTAGAGGCCCCCGCGTAGCGTGGAAGCTCGCGAACACCGTGGAGCTGTTTTTT.

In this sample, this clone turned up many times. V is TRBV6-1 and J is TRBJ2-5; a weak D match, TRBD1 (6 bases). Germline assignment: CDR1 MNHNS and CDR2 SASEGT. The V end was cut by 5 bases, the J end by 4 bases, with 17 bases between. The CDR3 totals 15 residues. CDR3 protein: CASSSARGPLETQYF. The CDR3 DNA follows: TGTGCCAGCAGTTCTGCCAGGGGCCCGTTAGAGACCCAGTACTTC.

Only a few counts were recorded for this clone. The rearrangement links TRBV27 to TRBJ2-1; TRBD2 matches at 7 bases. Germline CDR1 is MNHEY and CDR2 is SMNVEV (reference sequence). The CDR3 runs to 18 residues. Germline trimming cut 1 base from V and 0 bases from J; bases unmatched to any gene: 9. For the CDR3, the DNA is TGTGCCAGCAGTTTATGGCCTAGCGGCACGAGCTCCTACAATGAGCAGTTCTTC. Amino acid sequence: CASSLWPSGTSSYNEQFF.

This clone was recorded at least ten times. CDR3 nucleotide sequence: TGCGCCAGCAGCCGGGCGGGTGAGCAGTACTTC. Its protein product is CASSRAGEQYF. This chain joins TRBV5-1 and TRBJ2-7; possible D gene TRBD2, 5 bases. Trimming shortened V by 4 bases and J by 7 bases, and 9 bases separated the two germline ends. This CDR3 contains 11 residues. The germline V gene encodes CDR1 SGHRS and CDR2 YFSETQ.

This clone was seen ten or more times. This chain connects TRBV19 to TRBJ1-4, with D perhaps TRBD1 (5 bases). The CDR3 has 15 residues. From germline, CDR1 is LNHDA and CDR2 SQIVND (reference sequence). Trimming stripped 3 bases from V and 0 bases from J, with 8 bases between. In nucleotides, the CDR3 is TGTGCCAGTAGTATGGGGGATGCAACTAATGAAAAACTGTTTTTT. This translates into CASSMGDATNEKLFF.

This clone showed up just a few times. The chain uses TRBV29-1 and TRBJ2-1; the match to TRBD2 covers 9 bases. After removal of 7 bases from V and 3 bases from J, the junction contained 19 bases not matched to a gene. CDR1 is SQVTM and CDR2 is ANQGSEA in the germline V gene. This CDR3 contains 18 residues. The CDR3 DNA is TGCAGCGCCGGCGTTGACCATATAGCGGGAGATTTCTACAATGAGCAGTTCTTC. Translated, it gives CSAGVDHIAGDFYNEQFF.